This TCR beta chain was profiled in a study of blood T cells in healthy people across ages. A J-beta primer mix and a sample-barcoded 5' primer were used in a second PCR of roughly 7 to 12 cycles. TCRdb reanalysed the 5' RACE reads using MiXCR and keeps one entry per CDR3 protein. The sample contains hundreds of thousands of distinct CDR3 sequences, about 51% of which appear only once. This clonotype was counted only a few times. Sequenced material: blood. This sequence was found in a woman aged 80 or over in good health.

The CDR3 region has the DNA TGTGCCAGCAGCCCCTGGGGGGGTTTCGGGGAAAAACTGTTTTTT. The encoded protein is CASSPWGGFGEKLFF. The gene calls are TRBV2 and TRBJ1-4; D perhaps matches TRBD1 (5 bases). V was clipped by 6 bases and J by 8 bases, with 19 bases between them. This CDR3 contains 15 residues. CDR1 and CDR2 from the germline V gene are SNHLY and FYNNEI.